Listed below are T cell receptor beta chains from one sample, sequenced in a study of regulatory T cells in long-lasting Graves disease. TCRdb redid the calling of the multiplex PCR reads with MiXCR, one entry per CDR3 protein. The repertoire includes about 290,000 distinct CDR3 sequences, 22% of them detected once, and approximately 60% sits in the top ten. The specimen comprised peripheral blood mononuclear cells (PBMCs), sampled when the disease was refractory, from a patient treated with antithyroid drugs. These receptors came from a female donor with Graves disease. CDR3s include the opening cysteine and the closing phenylalanine or tryptophan. D genes are given only for firm matches.

J gene | D gene | CDR3 length | V gene | CDR3 protein
TRBJ2-2 | - | 16 | TRBV7-2 | CASSLAGQSHTGELFF
TRBJ1-5 | TRBD1 | 15 | TRBV28 | CASSLVQGSNQPQHF
TRBJ2-7 | - | 12 | TRBV12-3/TRBV12-4 | CASSTPIGEQYF
TRBJ2-1 | TRBD2 | 18 | TRBV18 | CASSPKGGLAGTYNEQFF
TRBJ2-1 | - | 15 | TRBV28 | CASSSTGDSYNEQFF
TRBJ2-2 | TRBD1 | 15 | TRBV12-3/TRBV12-4 | CASSLGPGGTGELFF
TRBJ2-7 | - | 13 | TRBV12-3/TRBV12-4 | CASSPGTSCEQYF
TRBJ1-4 | - | 16 | TRBV12-3/TRBV12-4 | CASSLGGRRDGAKLFF
TRBJ1-6 | TRBD1 | 15 | TRBV27 | CASSHRQGQDSPLHF
TRBJ1-4 | - | 14 | TRBV5-6 | CASSDTGTSGKLFF
TRBJ1-5 | - | 15 | TRBV27 | CASSWAGNSNQPQHF
TRBJ2-3 | - | 14 | TRBV20-1 | CSASSRVGTDTQYF
TRBJ1-4 | - | 14 | TRBV6-1 | CASSEPGTREKLFF
TRBJ2-3 | - | 15 | TRBV12-3/TRBV12-4 | CASSSSGLGTDTQYF
TRBJ2-7 | TRBD2 | 16 | TRBV28 | CASSTAGLAGTYEQYF
TRBJ2-7 | - | 14 | TRBV28 | CASSPTRSSYEQYF
TRBJ1-2 | - | 13 | TRBV2 | CASSEAGIYGYTF
TRBJ2-7 | - | 15 | TRBV11-2 | CASRDSRSASHEQYF
TRBJ2-7 | TRBD2 | 13 | TRBV29-1 | CSVQLAGAYEQYF
TRBJ2-7 | TRBD2 | 12 | TRBV7-9 | CASSSLAAEQYF
TRBJ1-6 | - | 13 | TRBV5-1 | CASSLGPQSALHF
TRBJ2-7 | TRBD2 | 14 | TRBV5-1 | CASSLDGRDYEQYF
TRBJ2-7 | - | 14 | TRBV28 | CASSLSGVLYEQYF
TRBJ1-4 | - | 14 | TRBV20-1 | CSARARESNEKLFF
TRBJ2-2 | - | 16 | TRBV5-1 | CASSFAWGWSTGELFF
TRBJ1-2 | - | 10 | TRBV6-2/TRBV6-3 | CASSSYGYTF
TRBJ2-7 | - | 14 | TRBV28 | CASTPVGGGHEQYF
TRBJ2-6 | - | 15 | TRBV7-2 | CASSLAVLGANVLTF
TRBJ2-2 | TRBD2 | 18 | TRBV28 | CASSSPPGTSGRALELFF
TRBJ2-5 | - | 17 | TRBV6-1 | CASTHGRLADKSETQYF
TRBJ2-3 | - | 14 | TRBV20-1 | CSAPGLDGTDTQYF
TRBJ1-5 | - | 16 | TRBV19 | CASSTRQRGIDQPQHF
TRBJ1-1 | - | 11 | TRBV7-9 | CASSRTLGAFF
TRBJ1-1 | - | 12 | TRBV28 | CASSPRPSEAFF
TRBJ2-5 | TRBD2 | 17 | TRBV2 | CASRAIAGAPYQETQYF
TRBJ2-2 | - | 14 | TRBV5-6 | CASSLAGRIGELFF
TRBJ2-1 | - | 13 | TRBV27 | CASRQVNYNEQFF
TRBJ1-4 | - | 12 | TRBV20-1 | CSCGGTNEKLFF
TRBJ1-2 | - | 16 | TRBV7-9 | CASSVYHRVMVGGYTF
TRBJ2-5 | TRBD2 | 12 | TRBV12-3/TRBV12-4 | CAIRLAGGTQYF
TRBJ2-1 | - | 16 | TRBV12-3/TRBV12-4 | CASSTTVPGSYNEQFF
TRBJ2-7 | TRBD2 | 14 | TRBV7-2 | CASSLPASGNEQYF
TRBJ2-5 | - | 14 | TRBV10-3 | CAISRAIGGETQYF
TRBJ1-3 | - | 13 | TRBV19 | CASSFASGNTIYF
TRBJ1-1 | - | 14 | TRBV7-2 | CASSLGGGNTEAFF
TRBJ1-5 | - | 14 | TRBV20-1 | CSTNRAGSVQPQHF
TRBJ2-7 | TRBD1 | 15 | TRBV20-1 | CSARGQLHSPYEQYF
TRBJ2-7 | - | 13 | TRBV10-3 | CAISESNVYEQYF
TRBJ2-2 | TRBD2 | 16 | TRBV28 | CASTATSGRRAGELFF
TRBJ1-1 | - | 13 | TRBV7-9 | CASSFGRGTEAFF
TRBJ1-2 | - | 15 | TRBV4-3 | CASSHVDKRPNGYTF
TRBJ1-1 | - | 16 | TRBV6-5 | CASSSVDISTNTEAFF
TRBJ1-6 | - | 16 | TRBV7-3 | CASSGLIKGGNSPLHF
TRBJ2-3 | TRBD2 | 16 | TRBV12-3/TRBV12-4 | CASTLLAGGPTDTQYF
TRBJ2-1 | TRBD2 | 13 | TRBV20-1 | CSATSGIHNEQFF
TRBJ2-7 | TRBD2 | 14 | TRBV30 | CASEVGTSGMEQYF
TRBJ1-6 | - | 19 | TRBV9 | CASSVVPCDSRGECSPLHF